This T cell receptor beta chain was found in a study of cytomegalovirus exposure and HLA in healthy donors. Findings and caveats of the study: Analyzed later, most CMV-associated TCR beta chains appeared HLA-restricted. Reported findings show TCR beta sequences accurately forecast HLA-A and HLA-B alleles in most subjects.

A remark on this clone: Antigen: not known.

The PCR was carried out with 60 Vbeta primers and 13 Jbeta primers. Here immunoSEQ multiplex PCR was the method, and the copy in TCRdb shows in-frame clones only, minus some. The sample has 98,000 or so clones, 75% to 80% seen once. The sequence was obtained from a man aged 60 to 75 in good health and CMV-seropositive. The sequencing sample was made of PBMCs.

CDR3 in DNA: TGTGCTAGTGGTAAGGACAGGGGAAGGGACACTGAAGCTTTCTTT. This encodes CASGKDRGRDTEAFF. The chain recombines TRBV12-5 with TRBJ1-1, with TRBD1 matching over 9 bases. Unmatched junction bases numbered 7, after V lost 5 bases and J lost 3 bases. The germline gives CDR1 LGHNT, CDR2 FRNRAP. The CDR3 is 15 amino acids.